The T cell receptor (beta chain) described here comes from a study of T cell repertoires in cytomegalovirus infection. Overall study: Recently identified HLA-C-restricted CMV epitopes were used, and well-studied HLA-B-restricted CMV epitopes were used as well. Public TCR beta signatures provided an indication of both CMV infection and a matching HLA type.

There are many counts of this clonotype. Its antigen is undetermined. TCRdb re-called the reads through MiXCR, storing one row per CDR3 protein. Among 600,000 to 700,000 distinct CDR3 sequences listed, 30% to 35% were seen once. CDR1 SGHTA and CDR2 FQGNSA come from the germline V gene. Germline trimming cut 6 bases from V and 4 bases from J; bases unmatched to any gene: 6. This CDR3 is 14 amino acids long. Study conclusions and caveats: Pooled public TCR beta family frequency picked out CMV carriers with the relevant HLA. Dominating the ex vivo response were TCR beta clonotypes that were CMV-specific and HLA-C-restricted.

The material was cultured PBMCs, obtained from culture after CMV antigen stimulation. The sequence came from a human donor in good health (CMV status not recorded). Some clones in this sample may be carry-over from other donors' samples. The chain combines TRBV7-2 with TRBJ1-2, with 9 bases that match TRBD1. This chain's CDR3 is CASSGTGQIYGYTF. The DNA of the CDR3 is TGTGCCAGCAGTGGGACAGGGCAGATCTATGGCTACACCTTC.